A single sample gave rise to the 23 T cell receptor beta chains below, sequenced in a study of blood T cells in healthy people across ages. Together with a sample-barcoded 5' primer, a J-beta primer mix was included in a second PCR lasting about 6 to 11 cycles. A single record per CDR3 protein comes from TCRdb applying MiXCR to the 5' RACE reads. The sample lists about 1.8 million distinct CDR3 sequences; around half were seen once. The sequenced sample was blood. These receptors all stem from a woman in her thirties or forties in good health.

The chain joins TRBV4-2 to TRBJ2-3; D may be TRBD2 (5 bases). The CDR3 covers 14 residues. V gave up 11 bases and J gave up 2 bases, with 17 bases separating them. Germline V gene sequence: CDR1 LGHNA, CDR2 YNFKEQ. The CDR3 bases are TGTGCCGGCCGAACTAGTCCCTCCACAGATACGCAGTATTTT. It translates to CAGRTSPSTDTQYF.

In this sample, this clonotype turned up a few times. In DNA form, the CDR3 reads TGCAGCGTCCCCGGACTAGGAACGCAGTATTTT. This translates into CSVPGLGTQYF. V usage is TRBV29-1 and J usage is TRBJ2-3; 7 bases fit TRBD2. The CDR3 sequence is 11 residues long. Germline V CDR1 and CDR2: SQVTM, ANQGSEA. V trimming: 6 bases; J trimming: 9 bases; junction bases outside the gene matches: 6.

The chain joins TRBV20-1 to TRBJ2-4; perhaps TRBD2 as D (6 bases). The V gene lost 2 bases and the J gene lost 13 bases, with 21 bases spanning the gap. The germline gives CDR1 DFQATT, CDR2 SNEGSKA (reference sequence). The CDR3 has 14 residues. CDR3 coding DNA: TGCAGTGCTAGACCGGTTCCAGGAGGGCGAGAGCAGTACTTC. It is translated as CSARPVPGGREQYF.

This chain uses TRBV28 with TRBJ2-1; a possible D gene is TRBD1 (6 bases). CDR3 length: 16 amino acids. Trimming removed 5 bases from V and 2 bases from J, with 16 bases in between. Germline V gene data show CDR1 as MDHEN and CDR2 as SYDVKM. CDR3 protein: CASSPSGTHAYNEQFF. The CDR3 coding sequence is TGTGCCAGCAGTCCTTCCGGGACACATGCCTACAATGAGCAGTTCTTC.

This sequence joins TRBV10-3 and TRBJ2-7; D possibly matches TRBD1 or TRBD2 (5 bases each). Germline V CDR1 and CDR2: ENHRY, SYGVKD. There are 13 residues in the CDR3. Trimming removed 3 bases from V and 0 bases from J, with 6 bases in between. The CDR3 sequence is CAISDGASYEQYF. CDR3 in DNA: TGTGCCATCAGTGACGGGGCCTCCTACGAGCAGTACTTC.

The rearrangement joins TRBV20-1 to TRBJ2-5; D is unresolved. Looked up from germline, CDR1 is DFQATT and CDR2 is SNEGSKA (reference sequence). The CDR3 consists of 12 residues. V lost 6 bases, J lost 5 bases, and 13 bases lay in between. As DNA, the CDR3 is TGCAGTGCCCGTCCCGATCGGGAGACCCAGTACTTC. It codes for CSARPDRETQYF.

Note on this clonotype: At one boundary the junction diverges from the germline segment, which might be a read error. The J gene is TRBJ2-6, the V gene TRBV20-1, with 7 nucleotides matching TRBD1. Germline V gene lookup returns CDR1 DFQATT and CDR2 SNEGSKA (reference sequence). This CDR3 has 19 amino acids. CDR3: CSARDPRTGHNSGVNVLTF. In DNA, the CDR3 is TGCAGTGCTAGAGATCCTAGGACAGGACACAACTCTGGGGTCAACGTCCTGACTTTC.

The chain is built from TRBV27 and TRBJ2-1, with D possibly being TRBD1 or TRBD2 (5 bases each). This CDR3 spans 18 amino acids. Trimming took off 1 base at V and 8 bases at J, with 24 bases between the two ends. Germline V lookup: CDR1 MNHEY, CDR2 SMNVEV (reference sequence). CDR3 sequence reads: CASSLYGRAPGPVDEQFF. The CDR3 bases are TGTGCCAGCAGTTTATACGGCCGGGCCCCGGGGCCCGTAGATGAGCAGTTCTTC.

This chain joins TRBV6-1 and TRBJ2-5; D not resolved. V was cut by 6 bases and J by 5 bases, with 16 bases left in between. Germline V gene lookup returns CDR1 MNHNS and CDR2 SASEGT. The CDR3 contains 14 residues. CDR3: CASRFDRNSETQYF. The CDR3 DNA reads TGTGCCAGCAGATTCGACCGGAATAGCGAGACCCAGTACTTC.

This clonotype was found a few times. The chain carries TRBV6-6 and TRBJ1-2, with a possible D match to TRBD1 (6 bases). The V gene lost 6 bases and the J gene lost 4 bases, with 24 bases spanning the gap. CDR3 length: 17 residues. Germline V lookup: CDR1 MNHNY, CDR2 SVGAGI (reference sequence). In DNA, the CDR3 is TGTGCCAGCAGCCTCGAATCGGGGGCCGTCGGGGGCTATGGCTACACCTTC. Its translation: CASSLESGAVGGYGYTF.

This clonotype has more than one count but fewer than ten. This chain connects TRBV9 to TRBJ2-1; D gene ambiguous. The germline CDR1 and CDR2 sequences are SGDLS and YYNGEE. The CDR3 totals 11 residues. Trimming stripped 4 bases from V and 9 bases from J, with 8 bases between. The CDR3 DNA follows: TGTGCCAGCAGCTCCCAAGTTGAGCAGTTCTTC. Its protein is CASSSQVEQFF.

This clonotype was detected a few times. The CDR3 sequence is CASSLVWAQETQYF. In nucleotides, the CDR3 is TGCGCCAGCAGCTTGGTCTGGGCCCAAGAGACCCAGTACTTC. V and J are TRBV5-1 and TRBJ2-5; no definite D call. V was trimmed by 0 bases and J by 1 base, leaving 7 bases between them. The germline V gene encodes CDR1 SGHRS and CDR2 YFSETQ. This CDR3 contains 14 residues.

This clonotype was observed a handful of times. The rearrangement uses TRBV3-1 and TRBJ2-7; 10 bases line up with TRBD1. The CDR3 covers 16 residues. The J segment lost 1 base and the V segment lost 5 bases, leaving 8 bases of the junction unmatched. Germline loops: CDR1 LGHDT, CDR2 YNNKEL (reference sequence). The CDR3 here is CASSSRDRGNSYEQYF. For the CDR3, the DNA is TGTGCCAGCAGCTCACGGGACAGGGGTAATTCCTACGAGCAGTACTTC.

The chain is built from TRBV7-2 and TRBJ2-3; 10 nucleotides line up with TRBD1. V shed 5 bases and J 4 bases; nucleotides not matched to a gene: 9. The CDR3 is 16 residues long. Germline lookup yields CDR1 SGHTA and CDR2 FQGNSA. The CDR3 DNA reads TGTGCCAGCAGCACTCGGACAGGGGGTAGGGCAGATACGCAGTATTTT. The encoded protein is CASSTRTGGRADTQYF.

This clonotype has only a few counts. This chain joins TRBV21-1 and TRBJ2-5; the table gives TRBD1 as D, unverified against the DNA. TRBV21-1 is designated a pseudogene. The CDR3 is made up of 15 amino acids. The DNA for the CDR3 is TGTGCCAGCAGCAATGGGGCAGGCTACCAAGAGACCCAGTACTTC. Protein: CASSNGAGYQETQYF.

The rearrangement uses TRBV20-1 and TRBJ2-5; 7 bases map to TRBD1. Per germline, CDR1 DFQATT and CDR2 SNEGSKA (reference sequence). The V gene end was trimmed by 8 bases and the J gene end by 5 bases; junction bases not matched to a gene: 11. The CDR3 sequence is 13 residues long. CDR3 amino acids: CSCPDRDLETQYF. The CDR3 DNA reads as TGCAGTTGTCCCGACAGGGACCTGGAGACCCAGTACTTC.

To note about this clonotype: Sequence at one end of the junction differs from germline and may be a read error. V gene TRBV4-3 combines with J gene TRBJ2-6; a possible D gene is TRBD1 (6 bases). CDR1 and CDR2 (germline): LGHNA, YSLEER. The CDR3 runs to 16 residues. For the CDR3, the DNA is TGCGCCGGCAGGGGAAACAGGGCCTCTGGGGCCAACGTCCTGACTTTC. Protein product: CAGRGNRASGANVLTF.

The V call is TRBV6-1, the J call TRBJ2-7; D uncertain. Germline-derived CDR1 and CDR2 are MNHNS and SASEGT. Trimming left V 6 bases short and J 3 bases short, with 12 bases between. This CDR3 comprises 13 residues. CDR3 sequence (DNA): TGTGCCAGCAGCCGGACCGAACGCTACGAGCAGTACTTC. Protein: CASSRTERYEQYF.

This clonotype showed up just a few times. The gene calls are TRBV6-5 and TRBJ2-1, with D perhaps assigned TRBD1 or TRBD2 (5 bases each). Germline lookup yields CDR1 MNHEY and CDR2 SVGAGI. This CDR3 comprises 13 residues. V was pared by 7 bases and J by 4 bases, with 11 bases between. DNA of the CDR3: TGTGCCAGCAAGGGGACGCATTACAATGAGCAGTTCTTC. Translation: CASKGTHYNEQFF.

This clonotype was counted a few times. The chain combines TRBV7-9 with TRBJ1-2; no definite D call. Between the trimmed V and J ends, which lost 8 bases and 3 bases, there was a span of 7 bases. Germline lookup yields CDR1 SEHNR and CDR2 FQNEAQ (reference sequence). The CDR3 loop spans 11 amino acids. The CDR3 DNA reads TGTGCCAGCGGAATAGACTATGGCTACACCTTC. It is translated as CASGIDYGYTF.

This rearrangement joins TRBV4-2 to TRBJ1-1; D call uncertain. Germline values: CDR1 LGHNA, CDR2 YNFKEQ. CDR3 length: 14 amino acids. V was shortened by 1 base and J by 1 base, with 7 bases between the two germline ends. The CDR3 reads CASSQVAANTEAFF. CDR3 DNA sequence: TGTGCCAGCAGCCAAGTGGCAGCGAACACTGAAGCTTTCTTT.

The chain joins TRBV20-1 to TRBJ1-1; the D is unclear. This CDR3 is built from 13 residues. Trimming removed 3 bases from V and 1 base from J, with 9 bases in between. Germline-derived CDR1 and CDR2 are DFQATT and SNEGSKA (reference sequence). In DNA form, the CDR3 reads TGCAGTGCTAGTGGACCAGGGAACACTGAAGCTTTCTTT. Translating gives CSASGPGNTEAFF.

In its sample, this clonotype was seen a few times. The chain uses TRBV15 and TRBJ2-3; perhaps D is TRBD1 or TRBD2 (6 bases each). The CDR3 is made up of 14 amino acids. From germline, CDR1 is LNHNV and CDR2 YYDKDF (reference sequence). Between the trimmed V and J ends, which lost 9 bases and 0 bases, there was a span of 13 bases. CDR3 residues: CATTRGPSTDTQYF. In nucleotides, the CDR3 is TGTGCCACTACCCGGGGGCCGAGCACAGATACGCAGTATTTT. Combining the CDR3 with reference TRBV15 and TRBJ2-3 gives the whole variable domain DAMVIQNPRYQVTQFGKPVTLSCSQTLNHNVMYWYQQKSSQAPKLLFHYYDKDFNNEADTPDNFQSRRPNTSFCFLDIRSPGLGDTAMYLCATTRGPSTDTQYFGPGTRLTVL.